This paragraph covers one T cell receptor (beta chain) sequence. Antigen: not known. This entry comes from a study of PD-1 blockade in classical Hodgkin lymphoma. As for the study in general: Nivolumab was administered to patients intravenously at 3 mg/kg every 2 weeks.

Autologous stem cell transplantation was followed by relapse in every patient, and brentuximab vedotin exposure varied. Magnetic negative selection of thawed PBMCs yielded the CD8+ T cells. The study's findings and limits: Exclusion was applied to patients who started nivolumab under 1 year after ASCT. Newly diagnosed patients and complete responders had comparable diversity at baseline.

V was cut by 2 bases and J by 0 bases, with 18 bases left in between. CDR3 length: 17 residues. In germline, CDR1 is GTSNPN, CDR2 SVGIG (reference sequence). Produced via immunoSEQ multiplex PCR; TCRdb's table is partial and in-frame only. The sample lists nearly 1,500 clones, roughly four fifths seen once, with 24% in the top ten. The chain has TRBV30 and TRBJ2-3; D may be TRBD2 (5 bases). Material: CD8+ T cells from blood, obtained at baseline. The TCR comes from a human donor with classical Hodgkin lymphoma. CDR3 loop: CAWSFGVTGASTDTQYF. CDR3 in DNA: TGTGCCTGGAGTTTCGGGGTGACCGGTGCTAGCACAGATACGCAGTATTTT.